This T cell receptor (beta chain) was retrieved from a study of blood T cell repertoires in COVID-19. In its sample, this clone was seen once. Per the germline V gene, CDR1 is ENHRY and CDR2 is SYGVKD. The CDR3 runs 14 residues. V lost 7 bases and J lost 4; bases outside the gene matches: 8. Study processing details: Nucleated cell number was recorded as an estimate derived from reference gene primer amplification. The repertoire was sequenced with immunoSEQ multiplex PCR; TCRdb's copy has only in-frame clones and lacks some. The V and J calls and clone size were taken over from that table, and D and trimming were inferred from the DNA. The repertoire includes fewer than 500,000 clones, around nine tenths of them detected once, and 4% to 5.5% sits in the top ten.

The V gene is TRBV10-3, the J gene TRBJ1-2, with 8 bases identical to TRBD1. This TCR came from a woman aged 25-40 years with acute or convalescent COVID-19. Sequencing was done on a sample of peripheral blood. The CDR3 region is CAITDFGQGYGYTF. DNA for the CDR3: TGTGCCATCACCGACTTTGGACAGGGCTATGGCTACACCTTC.